The clone carrying this T cell receptor beta chain turned up a few times. Antigen specificity is unknown. It was with a sample-barcoded 5' primer and a J-beta primer mix that a second PCR of roughly 7 to 12 cycles was run. MiXCR was run by TCRdb on the 5' RACE reads, yielding one entry per CDR3 protein. The sample carries approximately 670,000 distinct CDR3 sequences, 40% to 45% recorded once. This specimen comes from a study of blood T cells in healthy people across ages. V gave up 4 bases and J gave up 3 bases; unmatched junction bases: 2. CDR3 length: 14 amino acids. The germline V gene has CDR1 SEHNR and CDR2 FQNEAQ (reference sequence). Study-level points and caveats: What prevented conclusive comparison of naive and antigen-experienced cells was that PBMCs were unsorted. With age, beta diversity per million T cells declined roughly linearly, significantly by 40.

The genes are TRBV7-9 and TRBJ1-4; TRBD1 aligns across 7 bases. Sequencing was performed on blood. The clonotype comes from an elderly man in good health. The CDR3: CASSYGTANEKLFF. For the CDR3, the DNA is TGTGCCAGCAGCTACGGGACAGCTAATGAAAAACTGTTTTTT.